The 18 T cell receptor beta chains below come from one sample, sequenced in a study of blood T cell repertoires in COVID-19. Some clones are missing from TCRdb's copy, which holds only in-frame ones; the method was immunoSEQ multiplex PCR. The sample shows 100,000 to 150,000 clones, 60% to 75% of them seen only once. The sequencing sample was made of peripheral blood. The receptors originated from a woman between 65 and 79 years old with acute or convalescent COVID-19.

The chain carries TRBV7-8 and TRBJ1-3, with D possibly matching TRBD1 (5 bases). V lost 4 bases, J lost 4 bases, and 11 bases lay in between. The CDR3 totals 14 residues. Germline V CDR1 and CDR2: SGHVS, FQNEAQ. CDR3 nucleotide sequence: TGTGCCAGCAGCTCCGGGGGGGGAGGAAACACCATATATTTT. It specifies CASSSGGGGNTIYF.

This clone was seen repeatedly, ten times or more. This sequence joins TRBV19 and TRBJ2-7; TRBD2 matches 9 bases. This CDR3 spans 13 amino acids. Germline CDR1 is LNHDA and CDR2 is SQIVND (reference sequence). Trimming cost V 5 bases and J 4 bases; bases outside gene matches: 3. The CDR3 region is CASSWGLAYEQYF. As DNA, the CDR3 is TGTGCCAGTAGTTGGGGACTAGCTTACGAGCAGTACTTC.

The chain is built from TRBV27 and TRBJ2-2, with D possibly TRBD2 on 5 matching bases. The V end lost 2 bases, the J end lost 7 bases, and 17 bases lay between the germline ends. The CDR3 is 16 amino acids. Germline V gene lookup returns CDR1 MNHEY and CDR2 SMNVEV (reference sequence). CDR3 region: CASSLEGPGRGGELFF. CDR3 DNA sequence: TGTGCCAGCAGTTTAGAAGGGCCCGGACGGGGCGGGGAGCTGTTTTTT.

The V and J genes are TRBV7-2 and TRBJ2-7; TRBD2 agrees at 9 bases. After removal of 5 bases from V and 3 bases from J, the junction contained 11 bases not matched to a gene. The CDR3 spans 16 residues. CDR1 is SGHTA, CDR2 FQGNSA, per germline. CDR3 sequence reads: CASSPGGSGGLYEQYF. The CDR3 nucleotides are TGTGCCAGCAGCCCTGGGGGAAGCGGGGGGCTCTACGAGCAGTACTTC.

V is TRBV14 and J is TRBJ1-6; 7 nucleotides line up with TRBD1. Germline assignment: CDR1 SGHDN and CDR2 FVKESK. V trimming: 1 base; J trimming: 7 bases; junction bases outside the gene matches: 4. There are 15 residues in the CDR3. Here the CDR3 DNA reads TGTGCCAGCAGCCAAGCCGGGACAGCAAATTCACCCCTCCACTTT. Its translation: CASSQAGTANSPLHF.

The sample holds a few counts of this clone. The chain recombines TRBV4-2 with TRBJ1-4; no firm D call. The V end lost 1 base, the J end lost 4 bases, and 10 bases lay between the germline ends. This CDR3 comprises 15 residues. The germline V gene encodes CDR1 LGHNA and CDR2 YNFKEQ. CDR3 in DNA: TGTGCCAGCAGCCAAGGCCGGGAGTTTAATGAAAAACTGTTTTTT. The encoded protein is CASSQGREFNEKLFF.

The chain links TRBV5-1 to TRBJ2-7, with D maybe TRBD2 (6 bases). The germline CDR1 and CDR2 sequences are SGHRS and YFSETQ. The length of the CDR3 is 15 residues. The germline V and J ends were trimmed by 0 bases and 3 bases, with 13 bases remaining between them. This CDR3 is CASSLAPGLHYEQYF. As DNA, the CDR3 is TGCGCCAGCAGCTTGGCTCCGGGACTGCACTACGAGCAGTACTTC.

CDR3 loop: CSAGTTGELFF. The CDR3 DNA reads as TGCAGTGCTGGCACCACCGGGGAGCTGTTTTTT. This chain joins TRBV20-1 and TRBJ2-2; no clear D gene. CDR1 DFQATT and CDR2 SNEGSKA come from the germline V gene (reference sequence). Trimming took 5 bases from V and 4 from J, leaving 5 bases between them. The CDR3 is made up of 11 amino acids.

CDR3 nucleotide sequence: TGTGCCAGCAGTCGACTAGCGGGAGGGCCTTACAATGAGCAGTTCTTC. Amino acids: CASSRLAGGPYNEQFF. The rearrangement links TRBV27 to TRBJ2-1; 14 bases align to TRBD2. The CDR3 covers 16 residues. Germline V gives CDR1 MNHEY, CDR2 SMNVEV (reference sequence). With V trimmed by 5 bases and J by 4 bases, 4 bases remained unmatched.

The genes are TRBV10-2 and TRBJ2-1; 8 bases are a match to TRBD2. The V gene's germline CDR1 is WSHSY and CDR2 SAAADI. The CDR3 is 15 residues long. Trimming at V came to 8 bases and at J to 4 bases, leaving 10 bases not matched to a gene. The CDR3 DNA is TGCGCCAGCTCTCTTGGCGGGAGGCCTTACAATGAGCAGTTCTTC. Amino acid sequence: CASSLGGRPYNEQFF.

V gene TRBV9 combines with J gene TRBJ1-1; TRBD1 matches 9 bases. Losses at the gene ends were 6 bases for V and 11 bases for J; bases not matched to a gene: 8. Germline-derived CDR1 and CDR2 are SGDLS and YYNGEE. This CDR3 spans 12 amino acids. The CDR3 loop reads CASNRDRERAFF. The DNA of the CDR3 is TGTGCCAGCAACCGGGACAGGGAGAGGGCTTTCTTT.

The V and J genes are TRBV19 and TRBJ2-3, with 16 bases fitting TRBD2. CDR1 is LNHDA, CDR2 SQIVND, per germline (reference sequence). The CDR3 has 18 residues. V was clipped by 5 bases and J by 4 bases; unmatched bases: 9. The chain's CDR3 is CASSLGTSGGAPADTQYF. DNA of the CDR3: TGTGCCAGTAGTCTCGGGACTAGCGGGGGGGCCCCCGCAGATACGCAGTATTTT.

This sequence joins TRBV6-2 or TRBV6-3 and TRBJ2-1, with D unclear. This CDR3 has 13 amino acids. The germline gives CDR1 MNHEY, CDR2 SVGEGT. V dropped 3 bases and J dropped 9 bases, with 12 bases sitting between them. The DNA for the CDR3 is TGTGCCAGCAGTTATCGGGTAACCAGTGAGCAGTTCTTC. It codes for CASSYRVTSEQFF.

V usage is TRBV6-5 and J usage is TRBJ2-1, with a possible D match to TRBD1 (5 bases). V was cut by 6 bases and J by 0 bases, with 9 bases left in between. The germline CDR1 and CDR2 sequences are MNHEY and SVGAGI. The CDR3 extends over 14 amino acids. CDR3 sequence reads: CASSRQRSYNEQFF. In DNA form, the CDR3 reads TGTGCCAGCAGCAGACAGCGCTCCTACAATGAGCAGTTCTTC.

The count of this clone is one. CDR3 in amino acids: CASGTGLAGADTQYF. The CDR3 DNA reads TGTGCTAGTGGTACCGGACTAGCGGGCGCCGATACGCAGTATTTT. The chain employs TRBV12-5 and TRBJ2-3, with 11 bases aligning to TRBD2. The germline CDR1 and CDR2 sequences are LGHNT and FRNRAP. The CDR3 loop spans 15 amino acids. Trimming took 5 bases from V and 6 from J; bases not matched to a gene: 7.

The chain couples TRBV28 to TRBJ2-2, with a weak D call TRBD2 (6 bases). Trimming took 6 bases from V and 2 from J, leaving 13 bases between them. The CDR3 runs to 15 residues. Germline CDR1 and CDR2: MDHEN and SYDVKM. The DNA for the CDR3 is TGTGCCAGCAGGGGTTCAGCGGGTAACACCGGGGAGCTGTTTTTT. Protein product: CASRGSAGNTGELFF.

This clone was recorded only once. This chain uses TRBV27 with TRBJ2-7; 7 nucleotides agree with TRBD1. The CDR3 totals 14 residues. Germline CDR1 reads MNHEY; CDR2 reads SMNVEV (reference sequence). With 8 bases clipped from V and 3 bases from J, the junction kept 10 bases outside the gene matches. The DNA of the CDR3 is TGTGCCAGCGGATTTCGGACAGGAAACTACGAGCAGTACTTC. This gives the protein CASGFRTGNYEQYF.

The V and J genes are TRBV19 and TRBJ1-3; 7 bases align to TRBD1. The CDR3 extends over 12 amino acids. Trimming removed 10 bases from V and 4 bases from J; junction bases left unmatched: 4. Germline V gives CDR1 LNHDA, CDR2 SQIVND (reference sequence). The CDR3 loop is CATYRGGNTIYF. DNA of the CDR3: TGTGCCACATACAGGGGAGGAAACACCATATATTTT.